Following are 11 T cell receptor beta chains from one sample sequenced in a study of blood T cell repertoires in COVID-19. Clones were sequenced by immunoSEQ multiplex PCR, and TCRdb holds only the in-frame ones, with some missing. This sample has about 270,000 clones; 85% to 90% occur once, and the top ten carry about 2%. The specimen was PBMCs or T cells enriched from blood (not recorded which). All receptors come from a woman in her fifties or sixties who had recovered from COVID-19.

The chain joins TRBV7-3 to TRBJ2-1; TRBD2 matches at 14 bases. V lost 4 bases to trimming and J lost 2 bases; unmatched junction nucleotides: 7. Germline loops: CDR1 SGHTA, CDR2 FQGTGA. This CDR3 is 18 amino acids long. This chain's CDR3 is CASSSRTSGRYPYNEQFF. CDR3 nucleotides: TGTGCCAGCAGCTCTCGGACTAGCGGGAGGTACCCCTACAATGAGCAGTTCTTC.

In DNA form, the CDR3 reads TGTGCCAGCAGCTCGGGACTAGCGGGAGTCACAGATACGCAGTATTTT. Protein sequence: CASSSGLAGVTDTQYF. This chain uses TRBV7-9 with TRBJ2-3, with 14 positions matching TRBD2. Germline values: CDR1 SEHNR, CDR2 FQNEAQ (reference sequence). The CDR3 is 16 amino acids. The trim removed 4 bases at V and 2 bases at J, leaving 2 bases unmatched.

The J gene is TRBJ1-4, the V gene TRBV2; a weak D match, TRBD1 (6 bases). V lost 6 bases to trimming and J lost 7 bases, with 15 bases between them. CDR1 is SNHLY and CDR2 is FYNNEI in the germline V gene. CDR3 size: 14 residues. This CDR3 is CASRDRSVGEKLFF. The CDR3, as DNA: TGTGCCAGCAGAGACAGGTCGGTGGGTGAAAAACTGTTTTTT.

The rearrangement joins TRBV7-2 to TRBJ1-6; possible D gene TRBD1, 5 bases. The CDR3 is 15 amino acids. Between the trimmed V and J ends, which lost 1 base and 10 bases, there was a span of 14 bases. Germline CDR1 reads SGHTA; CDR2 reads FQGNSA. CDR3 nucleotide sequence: TGTGCCAGCAGCTTAGTTTGGCAGGGCGGCTCACCCCTCCACTTT. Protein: CASSLVWQGGSPLHF.

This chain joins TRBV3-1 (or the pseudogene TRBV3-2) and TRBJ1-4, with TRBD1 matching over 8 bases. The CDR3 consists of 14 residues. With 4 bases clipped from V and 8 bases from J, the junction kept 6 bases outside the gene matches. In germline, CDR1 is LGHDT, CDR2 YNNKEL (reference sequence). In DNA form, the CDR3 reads TGTGCCAGCAGCCTTGGACAGGGTGCGGAAAAACTGTTTTTT. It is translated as CASSLGQGAEKLFF.

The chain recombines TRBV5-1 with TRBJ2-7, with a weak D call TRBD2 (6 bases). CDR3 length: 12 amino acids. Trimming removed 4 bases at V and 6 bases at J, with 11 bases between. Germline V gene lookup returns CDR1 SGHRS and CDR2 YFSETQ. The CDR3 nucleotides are TGCGCCAGCAGCCAGCGGAGGGGCGAGCAGTACTTC. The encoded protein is CASSQRRGEQYF. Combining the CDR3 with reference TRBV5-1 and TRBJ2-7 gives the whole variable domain KAGVTQTPRYLIKTRGQQVTLSCSPISGHRSVSWYQQTPGQGLQFLFEYFSETQRNKGNFPGRFSGRQFSNSRSEMNVSTLELGDSALYLCASSQRRGEQYFGPGTRLTVT.

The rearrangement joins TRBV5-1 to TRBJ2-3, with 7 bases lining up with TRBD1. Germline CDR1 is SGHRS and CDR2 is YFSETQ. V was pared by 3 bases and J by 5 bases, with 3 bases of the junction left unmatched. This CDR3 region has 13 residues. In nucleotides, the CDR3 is TGCGCCAGCAGCTCTACAGGGGAAGATACGCAGTATTTT. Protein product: CASSSTGEDTQYF.

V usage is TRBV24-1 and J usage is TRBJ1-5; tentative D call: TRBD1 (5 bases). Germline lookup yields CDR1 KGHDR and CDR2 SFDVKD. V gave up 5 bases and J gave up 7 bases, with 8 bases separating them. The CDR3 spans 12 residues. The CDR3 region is CATSGQGQPQHF. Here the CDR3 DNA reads TGTGCCACCAGTGGTCAGGGCCAGCCCCAGCATTTT.

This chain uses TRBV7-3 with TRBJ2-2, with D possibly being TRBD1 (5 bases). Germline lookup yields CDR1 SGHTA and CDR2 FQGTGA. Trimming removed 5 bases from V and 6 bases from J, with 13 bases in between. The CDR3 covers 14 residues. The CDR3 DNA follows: TGTGCCAGCAGCCTCAGGGCCGACGCCGGGGAGCTGTTTTTT. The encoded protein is CASSLRADAGELFF.

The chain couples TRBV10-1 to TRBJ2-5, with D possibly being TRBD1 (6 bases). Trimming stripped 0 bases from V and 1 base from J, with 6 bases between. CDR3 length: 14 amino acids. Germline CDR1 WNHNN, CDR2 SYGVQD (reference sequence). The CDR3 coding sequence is TGCGCCAGCAGTGAGTCGGGGGCCCAAGAGACCCAGTACTTC. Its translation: CASSESGAQETQYF.

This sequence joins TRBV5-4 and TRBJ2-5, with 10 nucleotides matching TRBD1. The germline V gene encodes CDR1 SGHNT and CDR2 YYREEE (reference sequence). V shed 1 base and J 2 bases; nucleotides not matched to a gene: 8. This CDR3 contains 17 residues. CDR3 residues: CASSLSGQGSWQETQYF. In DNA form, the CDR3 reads TGTGCCAGCAGCTTGTCGGGACAGGGGAGTTGGCAAGAGACCCAGTACTTC.